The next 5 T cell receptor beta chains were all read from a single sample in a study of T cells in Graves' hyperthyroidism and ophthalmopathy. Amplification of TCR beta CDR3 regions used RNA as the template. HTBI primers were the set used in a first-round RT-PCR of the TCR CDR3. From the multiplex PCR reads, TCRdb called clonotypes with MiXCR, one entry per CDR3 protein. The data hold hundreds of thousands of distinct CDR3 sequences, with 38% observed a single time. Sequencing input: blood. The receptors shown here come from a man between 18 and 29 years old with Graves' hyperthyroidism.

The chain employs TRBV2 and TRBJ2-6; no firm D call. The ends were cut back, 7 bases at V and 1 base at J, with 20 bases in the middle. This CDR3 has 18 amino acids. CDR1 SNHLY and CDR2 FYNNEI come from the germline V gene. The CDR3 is CASKGPTESVSGANVLTF. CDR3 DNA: TGTGCCAGCAAAGGCCCAACAGAATCTGTTTCTGGGGCCAACGTCCTGACTTTC.

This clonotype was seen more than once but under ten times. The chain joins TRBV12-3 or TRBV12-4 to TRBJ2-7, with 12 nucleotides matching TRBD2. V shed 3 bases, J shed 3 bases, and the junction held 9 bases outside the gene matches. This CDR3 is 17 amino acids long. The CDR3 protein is CASSFVPSGRAFYEQYF. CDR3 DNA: TGTGCCAGCAGTTTTGTCCCTAGCGGGAGGGCCTTCTACGAGCAGTACTTC.

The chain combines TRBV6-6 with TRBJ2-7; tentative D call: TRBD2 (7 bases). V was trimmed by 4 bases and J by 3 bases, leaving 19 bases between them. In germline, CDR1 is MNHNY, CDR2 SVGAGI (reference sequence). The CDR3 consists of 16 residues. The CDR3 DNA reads TGTGCCAGCAGTTGGGACGGGGGGCGAGTGGTCTACGAGCAGTACTTC. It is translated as CASSWDGGRVVYEQYF.

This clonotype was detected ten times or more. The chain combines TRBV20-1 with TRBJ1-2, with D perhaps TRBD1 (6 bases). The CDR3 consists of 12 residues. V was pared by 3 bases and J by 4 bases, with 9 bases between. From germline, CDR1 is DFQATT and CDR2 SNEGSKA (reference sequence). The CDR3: CSARDRSYGYTF. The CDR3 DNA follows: TGCAGTGCTAGGGACAGATCCTATGGCTACACCTTC.

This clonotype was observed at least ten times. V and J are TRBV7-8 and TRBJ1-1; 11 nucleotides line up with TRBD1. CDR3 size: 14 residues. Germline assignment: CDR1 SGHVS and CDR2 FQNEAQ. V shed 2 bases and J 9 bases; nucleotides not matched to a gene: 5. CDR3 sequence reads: CASSLSRTGGQAFF. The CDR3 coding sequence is TGTGCCAGCAGCTTAAGTCGGACAGGGGGCCAAGCTTTCTTT.